This passage covers 30 T cell receptor beta chains from one sample sequenced in a study of CD8 T cells in Susac syndrome. Random hexamers were used to reverse transcribe the RNA input (roughly 0.5 to 1 ug). TCRdb redid the calling of the immunoSEQ multiplex PCR reads with MiXCR, one entry per CDR3 protein. The table lists about 190,000 distinct CDR3 sequences, roughly 94% of them singletons, with 0.15% to 0.2% in the top ten. The sequenced sample was CD8+ T cells from PBMCs. Source of these receptors: a human donor with Susac syndrome.

The rearrangement joins TRBV2 to TRBJ2-3, with D unclear. V was clipped by 10 bases and J by 2 bases, with 16 bases between them. The CDR3 is made up of 14 amino acids. The germline V gene has CDR1 SNHLY and CDR2 FYNNEI. The CDR3 bases are TGTGCCACCACCCCCGCAGTACACACAGATACGCAGTATTTT. Translating gives CATTPAVHTDTQYF.

The chain is built from TRBV9 and TRBJ2-1, with a tentative D call TRBD1 (6 bases). This CDR3 is 14 amino acids long. Trimming removed 1 base at V and 5 bases at J, with 10 bases between. Per the germline V gene, CDR1 is SGDLS and CDR2 is YYNGEE. The CDR3 loop reads CASSVRQVNNEQFF. DNA of the CDR3: TGTGCCAGCAGCGTACGACAGGTTAACAATGAGCAGTTCTTC. The full variable domain, rest sourced from reference TRBV9 and TRBJ2-1, is DSGVTQTPKHLITATGQRVTLRCSPRSGDLSVYWYQQSLDQGLQFLIQYYNGEERAKGNILERFSAQQFPDLHSELNLSSLELGDSALYFCASSVRQVNNEQFFGPGTRLTVL.

The CDR3 loop is CAWSEDSNQPQHF. CDR3 nucleotide sequence: TGTGCCTGGAGTGAGGATAGCAATCAGCCCCAGCATTTT. V gene TRBV30 combines with J gene TRBJ1-5, with no clear D. The length of the CDR3 is 13 residues. V was cut by 1 base and J by 0 bases, with 4 bases left in between. CDR1 and CDR2 (germline): GTSNPN, SVGIG (reference sequence).

The chain has TRBV20-1 and TRBJ2-1; D is possibly TRBD2 (6 bases). The CDR3 runs 14 residues. Trimming took off 3 bases at V and 2 bases at J, with 11 bases between the two ends. CDR1 and CDR2 (germline): DFQATT, SNEGSKA (reference sequence). The CDR3 coding sequence is TGCAGTGCTAGGTCTAGCGTGGCCTACAATGAGCAGTTCTTC. This encodes CSARSSVAYNEQFF.

The V gene is TRBV9, the J gene TRBJ2-3, with 8 bases that match TRBD2. The CDR3 is 18 amino acids. The junction had 14 bases not matched to a gene; V was cut back by 0 bases and J by 5 bases. Germline V lookup: CDR1 SGDLS, CDR2 YYNGEE. In nucleotides, the CDR3 is TGTGCCAGCAGCGTAGCTCTTGCGGGAGGAGAGGACGTAGATACGCAGTATTTT. The encoded protein is CASSVALAGGEDVDTQYF.

The gene calls are TRBV7-9 and TRBJ2-3, with D hard to call. The CDR3 is made up of 17 amino acids. CDR1 is SEHNR, CDR2 FQNEAQ, per germline (reference sequence). V was clipped by 4 bases and J by 2 bases, with 19 bases between them. CDR3 loop: CASSSQVSGTNTDTQYF. The CDR3, as DNA: TGTGCCAGCAGCTCCCAAGTATCTGGCACCAACACAGATACGCAGTATTTT. Combining the CDR3 with reference TRBV7-9 and TRBJ2-3 gives the whole variable domain DTGVSQNPRHKITKRGQNVTFRCDPISEHNRLYWYRQTLGQGPEFLTYFQNEAQLEKSRLLSDRFSAERPKGSFSTLEIQRTEQGDSAMYLCASSSQVSGTNTDTQYFGPGTRLTVL.

This chain links TRBV4-1 with TRBJ2-7; tentatively, D is TRBD1 (6 bases). Trimming left V 2 bases short and J 7 bases short, with 24 bases between. The CDR3 length is 17 residues. In germline, CDR1 is MGHRA, CDR2 YSYEKL. The CDR3 nucleotides read TGCGCCAGCAGCCAACCAATACAGGGCTCCGGCGAGGGGGAGCAGTACTTC. Amino acid sequence: CASSQPIQGSGEGEQYF.

This rearrangement joins TRBV20-1 to TRBJ1-3; no clear D. The CDR3 runs 15 residues. Trimming stripped 0 bases from V and 0 bases from J, with 9 bases between. In germline, CDR1 is DFQATT, CDR2 SNEGSKA (reference sequence). CDR3 in DNA: TGCAGTGCTAGAGATCTCGCCGACTCTGGAAACACCATATATTTT. It specifies CSARDLADSGNTIYF.

This chain connects TRBV4-1 to TRBJ2-3; D is perhaps TRBD1 or TRBD2 (5 bases each). Germline CDR1 is MGHRA and CDR2 is YSYEKL. This CDR3 has 15 residues. Trimming shortened V by 1 base and J by 6 bases, and 14 bases separated the two germline ends. For the CDR3, the DNA is TGCGCCAGCAGCCAAGGAGGGGTGAGGGCGGATACGCAGTATTTT. This gives the protein CASSQGGVRADTQYF.

The CDR3 DNA reads as TGTGCCAGCAGCCAAGTCTATGGAGGGGGCTACGAGCAGTACTTC. Protein sequence: CASSQVYGGGYEQYF. This chain links TRBV4-2 with TRBJ2-7; D is possibly TRBD1 or TRBD2 (6 bases each). CDR3 size: 15 residues. Germline V gene sequence: CDR1 LGHNA, CDR2 YNFKEQ. Trimming shortened V by 1 base and J by 3 bases, and 13 bases separated the two germline ends.

This rearrangement joins TRBV15 to TRBJ2-5, with 9 bases that match TRBD2. V dropped 0 bases and J dropped 5; count of bases not matched to a gene: 10. In germline, CDR1 is LNHNV, CDR2 YYDKDF (reference sequence). The CDR3 spans 17 residues. This CDR3 is CATSRDDLAGVAETQYF. CDR3 nucleotide sequence: TGTGCCACCAGCAGAGATGATTTAGCGGGAGTGGCGGAGACCCAGTACTTC.

The chain combines TRBV29-1 with TRBJ2-5; D possibly corresponds to TRBD2 (7 bases). Trimming shortened V by 7 bases and J by 0 bases, and 21 bases separated the two germline ends. Germline V gene data show CDR1 as SQVTM and CDR2 as ANQGSEA. The CDR3 sequence is 16 residues long. DNA of the CDR3: TGCAGCGCCCTCGCGGGGGCGGGGCCGTACCAAGAGACCCAGTACTTC. It encodes CSALAGAGPYQETQYF.

The chain carries TRBV12-3 or TRBV12-4 and TRBJ2-1; D gene uncertain. The CDR3 extends over 11 amino acids. Trimming removed 6 bases from V and 9 bases from J, with 9 bases in between. The CDR3 DNA sequence: TGTGCCAGCAGAGATAACACTGAGCAGTTCTTC. Translation: CASRDNTEQFF.

The chain recombines TRBV13 with TRBJ2-7; 8 bases fit TRBD2. V lost 5 bases, J lost 5 bases, and 11 bases stayed unmatched. Germline CDR1 and CDR2: PRHDT and FYEKMQ (reference sequence). CDR3 length: 15 residues. DNA for the CDR3: TGTGCCAGCAGCCCCGTCGGAGCGGGAGATCACGAGCAGTACTTC. Amino acids: CASSPVGAGDHEQYF.

This clonotype was recorded only once. The chain employs TRBV30 and TRBJ1-2; 7 bases map to TRBD1. Trimming at V came to 3 bases and at J to 6 bases, leaving 7 bases not matched to a gene. Germline values: CDR1 GTSNPN, CDR2 SVGIG (reference sequence). This CDR3 region has 13 residues. CDR3 sequence reads: CAWRGSGGNGYTF. The CDR3 bases are TGTGCCTGGAGGGGGTCAGGGGGTAATGGCTACACCTTC.

The V call is TRBV11-1, the J call TRBJ2-7; D perhaps matches TRBD1 (6 bases). The CDR3 sequence is 14 residues long. Trimming cost V 5 bases and J 3 bases, with 14 bases left between them. Germline V gives CDR1 SGHAT, CDR2 FQDESV (reference sequence). This chain's CDR3 is CASSPGQIYYEQYF. For the CDR3, the DNA is TGTGCCAGCAGCCCCGGACAGATTTACTACGAGCAGTACTTC.

In this sample, this clonotype turned up once. The chain links TRBV21-1 to TRBJ1-5; no check of the table's D call, TRBD1, against the DNA was made. TRBV21-1 is given as a pseudogene. The CDR3 length is 15 residues. CDR3 protein: CASSNRDRVNQPQHF. CDR3 bases: TGTGCCAGCAGCAACCGGGACAGGGTCAATCAGCCCCAGCATTTT.

For the CDR3, the DNA is TGCGCGGGGGCCTTAGCTAACTATGGCTACACCTTC. Translation: CAGALANYGYTF. The J gene is TRBJ1-2, the V gene TRBV29-1; maybe TRBD1 (6 bases). The CDR3 spans 12 residues. Per the germline V gene, CDR1 is SQVTM and CDR2 is ANQGSEA.

This clonotype occurred once. The chain combines TRBV20-1 with TRBJ1-4; TRBD1 is a possible D gene (6 bases). This CDR3 contains 16 residues. Trimming shortened V by 0 bases and J by 0 bases, and 11 bases separated the two germline ends. Germline loops: CDR1 DFQATT, CDR2 SNEGSKA (reference sequence). Here the CDR3 reads CSARDRQATTNEKLFF. The CDR3 bases are TGCAGTGCTAGAGATCGACAGGCAACAACTAATGAAAAACTGTTTTTT.

This chain links TRBV20-1 with TRBJ1-4; TRBD1 agrees at 7 bases. The CDR3 has 17 residues. Germline V CDR1 and CDR2: DFQATT, SNEGSKA (reference sequence). Germline trimming cut 1 base from V and 5 bases from J; bases unmatched to any gene: 13. For the CDR3, the DNA is TGCAGTGCTAGAGGCGCAGCAGGGGGGGGCCTGAATGAAAAACTGTTTTTT. Protein sequence: CSARGAAGGGLNEKLFF.

This chain uses TRBV20-1 with TRBJ2-7, with 7 bases matching TRBD1. CDR1 DFQATT and CDR2 SNEGSKA come from the germline V gene (reference sequence). The CDR3 runs to 14 residues. Trimming took 6 bases from V and 5 from J; bases not matched to a gene: 13. CDR3 amino acids: CSAPPTGVINEQYF. The DNA for the CDR3 is TGCAGTGCCCCACCTACAGGGGTAATAAACGAGCAGTACTTC.

The CDR3 DNA is TGCGCCAGCAGCACTATACGCCAGAACCGAAAGACCTATGGCTACACCTTC. Translating it yields CASSTIRQNRKTYGYTF. V gene TRBV4-1 combines with J gene TRBJ1-2; D gene unclear. The germline V gene has CDR1 MGHRA and CDR2 YSYEKL. V lost 5 bases, J lost 4 bases, and 23 bases lay in between. CDR3 size: 17 residues.

This chain joins TRBV7-2 and TRBJ2-1; D remains unclear. CDR1 and CDR2 (germline): SGHTA, FQGNSA. Trimming cost V 2 bases and J 4 bases, with 6 bases left between them. The CDR3 spans 13 residues. This CDR3 is CASSLNGYNEQFF. Here the CDR3 DNA reads TGTGCCAGCAGCTTAAACGGTTACAATGAGCAGTTCTTC.

The CDR3 nucleotides are TGTGCCAGCAGCTTAGAACTAGCGGGAGGTTACGAGCAGTACTTC. This sequence encodes CASSLELAGGYEQYF. The V and J genes are TRBV11-2 and TRBJ2-7, with 12 nucleotides matching TRBD2. From germline, CDR1 is SGHAT and CDR2 FQNNGV. This CDR3 spans 15 amino acids. The J segment lost 4 bases and the V segment lost 0 bases, leaving 1 base of the junction unmatched.

This chain's CDR3 is CASSPDGVAGVNEQFF. The CDR3 DNA reads as TGTGCCAGCAGCCCGGATGGAGTAGCGGGAGTCAATGAGCAGTTCTTC. The chain combines TRBV13 with TRBJ2-1, with 9 bases identical to TRBD2. This CDR3 comprises 16 residues. V was clipped by 5 bases and J by 6 bases; unmatched bases: 11. The germline gives CDR1 PRHDT, CDR2 FYEKMQ (reference sequence).

The genes are TRBV9 and TRBJ2-1; 11 nucleotides align to TRBD2. This CDR3 is built from 18 residues. Per germline, CDR1 SGDLS and CDR2 YYNGEE. Trimming cost V 2 bases and J 0 bases; bases outside gene matches: 7. Here the CDR3 reads CASSVASGLAGSYNEQFF. DNA for the CDR3: TGTGCCAGCAGCGTCGCGAGCGGACTAGCGGGCTCCTACAATGAGCAGTTCTTC. Complete variable domain (other parts from reference TRBV9 and TRBJ2-1): DSGVTQTPKHLITATGQRVTLRCSPRSGDLSVYWYQQSLDQGLQFLIQYYNGEERAKGNILERFSAQQFPDLHSELNLSSLELGDSALYFCASSVASGLAGSYNEQFFGPGTRLTVL.

In DNA, the CDR3 is TGTGCCAGCAGCCAAGAGACTAGCGGGAGCTTGTCCTACGAGCAGTACTTC. Its translation: CASSQETSGSLSYEQYF. The chain couples TRBV4-2 to TRBJ2-7; the match to TRBD2 covers 12 bases. J gave up 1 base and V 0 bases, and 4 bases lay outside the gene matches. Per the germline V gene, CDR1 is LGHNA and CDR2 is YNFKEQ. CDR3 length: 17 amino acids.

V usage is TRBV3-1 and J usage is TRBJ1-4; D unresolved. V was clipped by 0 bases and J by 8 bases, with 16 bases between them. The V gene's germline CDR1 is LGHDT and CDR2 YNNKEL (reference sequence). The CDR3 spans 16 residues. CDR3 coding DNA: TGTGCCAGCAGCCAAGATGTCCTAGACAATTCGGAAAAACTGTTTTTT. This codes for CASSQDVLDNSEKLFF.

The chain recombines TRBV6-1 with TRBJ1-5; 10 nucleotides align to TRBD1. V was pared by 3 bases and J by 2 bases, with 7 bases of the junction left unmatched. The CDR3 runs 17 residues. Germline V CDR1 and CDR2: MNHNS, SASEGT. In nucleotides, the CDR3 is TGTGCCAGCAGTGACGGGACAGGGGTCGGGGGCAATCAGCCCCAGCATTTT. This encodes CASSDGTGVGGNQPQHF.

The chain links TRBV12-3 or TRBV12-4 to TRBJ1-5, with TRBD1 matching over 8 bases. The length of the CDR3 is 16 residues. The V gene end was trimmed by 5 bases and the J gene end by 7 bases; junction bases not matched to a gene: 13. The CDR3 sequence: CASSLTGEVWGQPQHF. As DNA, the CDR3 is TGTGCCAGCAGTCTGACAGGGGAGGTTTGGGGGCAGCCCCAGCATTTT.